Listed below are T cell receptor beta chains from one sample, sequenced in a study of human T cells and chemical hapten exposure. TCRdb recomputed calls from the RACE reads with MiXCR, one row per CDR3 protein. The top ten hold about 3% of the sample, which has some 99,000 distinct CDR3 sequences, roughly 9% seen once. Source: whole blood, taken in connection with sensitization to the hapten diphenylcyclopropenone (DPC). The receptors were gathered from a woman aged 40 to 50 with alopecia areata. Some clones in this sample may be carry-over from other donors' samples. CDR3s include the opening cysteine and the closing phenylalanine or tryptophan. The order of the fields is D gene, J gene, clone size, V gene, CDR3 length, CDR3 protein, CDR3 DNA. D genes are given only for firm matches. Clone size, where shown, is once, few, many, or a class for clones that have expanded.

>-|TRBJ2-3|many|TRBV11-2|16
CASSLSGTLFTDTQYF
TGTGCCAGCAGCCTATCCGGGACGTTGTTCACAGATACGCAGTATTTT
>-|TRBJ2-7|few|TRBV29-1|13
CSVEERQPHEQYF
TGCAGCGTTGAAGAGAGACAGCCCCACGAGCAGTACTTC
>TRBD2|TRBJ2-7|few|TRBV20-1|20
CSARVPGGGTSAVPTYEQYF
TGCAGTGCTAGAGTTCCCGGGGGGGGTACTAGCGCGGTACCTACCTACGAGCAGTACTTC
>TRBD1|TRBJ2-1|many|TRBV18|15
CASSPGTGGYNEQFF
TGTGCCAGCTCACCCGGGACAGGGGGGTACAATGAGCAGTTCTTC
>-|TRBJ2-4|-|TRBV6-2/TRBV6-3|20
CASSYEGATVSLLAKNIQYF
TGTGCCAGCAGTTACGAGGGTGCGACGGTTAGCCTTCTAGCCAAAAACATTCAGTACTTC
>-|TRBJ2-7|many|TRBV11-2|13
CASSSGMDYEQYF
TGTGCCAGCAGCTCGGGGATGGACTACGAGCAGTACTTC
>-|TRBJ1-1|few|TRBV20-1|14
CSASPLTANTEAFF
TGCAGTGCTAGTCCATTGACAGCGAACACTGAAGCTTTCTTT
>TRBD1|TRBJ1-5|many|TRBV4-1|17
CASSPDEWTGYNQPQHF
TGCGCCAGCAGCCCCGATGAGTGGACAGGGTACAATCAGCCCCAGCATTTT
>-|TRBJ2-7|few|TRBV5-1|15
CASSSMQGFSYEQYF
TGCGCCAGCAGCAGCATGCAGGGCTTCTCCTACGAGCAGTACTTC
>-|TRBJ2-7|few|TRBV12-3/TRBV12-4|14
CASSLLHGIYEQYF
TGTGCCAGCAGTTTGCTTCACGGTATATACGAGCAGTACTTC
>-|TRBJ2-3|many|TRBV27|18
CATTPAGADSVTQVTQYF
TGTGCCACCACTCCGGCGGGGGCTGATTCGGTGACACAGGTTACGCAGTATTTT
>-|TRBJ2-7|-|TRBV6-6|10
CASKGGREYF
TGTGCCAGCAAGGGGGGCAGGGAGTACTTC
>-|TRBJ1-2|few|TRBV7-9|14
CASSLGQPNYGYTF
TGTGCCAGCAGCTTAGGGCAGCCCAACTATGGCTACACCTTC
>TRBD1|TRBJ1-2|many|TRBV27|14
CASRTGTGPIGYTF
TGTGCCAGCAGGACCGGGACAGGGCCTATCGGCTACACCTTC
>-|TRBJ2-3|many|TRBV20-1|18
CSASLRTSTVSETDTQYF
TGCAGTGCTTCGCTCAGGACCTCAACCGTCTCGGAGACAGATACGCAGTATTTT
>-|TRBJ2-1|many|TRBV2|10
CASRGNEQFF
TGTGCCAGCAGGGGTAATGAGCAGTTCTTC
>-|TRBJ2-1|few|TRBV11-3|13
CASSLDVKGEQFF
TGTGCCAGCAGCTTAGATGTAAAGGGTGAGCAGTTCTTC
>-|TRBJ2-7|many|TRBV14|14
CASSRGGLGYEQYF
TGTGCCAGCAGCCGCGGGGGCTTGGGGTACGAGCAGTACTTC
>TRBD2|TRBJ2-3|-|TRBV6-6|18
CASSYYGTSGAETDTQYF
TGTGCCAGCAGTTACTATGGGACTAGCGGGGCCGAAACAGATACGCAGTATTTT
>-|TRBJ1-6|many|TRBV28|14
CAGSAGGNNSPLHF
TGTGCCGGTTCGGCCGGGGGAAATAATTCACCCCTCCACTTT
>-|TRBJ1-2|few|TRBV29-1|11
CSVEERVGYTF
TGCAGCGTTGAAGAGCGAGTTGGCTACACCTTC
>TRBD2|TRBJ2-1|many|TRBV4-3|15
CASSLTSGGFREQFF
TGCGCCAGCAGCCTGACTAGCGGGGGGTTTCGTGAGCAGTTCTTC
>-|TRBJ1-1|many|TRBV7-9|13
CASSLMGSTEAFF
TGTGCCAGCAGCTTAATGGGGAGCACTGAAGCTTTCTTT
>-|TRBJ2-3|few|TRBV27|13
CASSPGGYDTQYF
TGTGCCAGCAGTCCCGGGGGTTACGATACGCAGTATTTT
>-|TRBJ1-1|few|TRBV7-3|13
CASSEIVNTEAFF
TGTGCCAGCAGCGAGATAGTGAACACTGAAGCTTTCTTT
>-|TRBJ1-2|many|TRBV29-1|13
CSVSPGGRPHYTF
TGCAGCGTTTCCCCTGGGGGCAGACCTCACTACACCTTC
>-|TRBJ2-5|-|TRBV12-3/TRBV12-4|17
CASRLGGAGLLQETQYF
TGTGCCAGCAGACTAGGGGGGGCCGGGCTGCTCCAAGAGACCCAGTACTTC
>TRBD1|TRBJ2-3|-|TRBV5-1|15
CASSTRQGSTDTQYF
TGCGCCAGCAGCACCCGACAGGGTAGCACAGATACGCAGTATTTT
>-|TRBJ2-3|few|TRBV5-4|14
CASSLGLPTDTQYF
TGTGCCAGCAGCTTGGGCCTACCCACAGATACGCAGTATTTT
>-|TRBJ1-1|many|TRBV7-9|13
CASSRQGNTEAFF
TGCGCCAGCAGCCGTCAGGGGAACACTGAAGCTTTCTTT
>-|TRBJ1-4|many|TRBV6-5|14
CASRDGGTGKKLFF
TGTGCCAGCCGGGATGGAGGCACGGGCAAAAAACTGTTTTTT
>-|TRBJ2-3|-|TRBV6-5|11
CASRNTDTQYF
TGTGCCAGCAGGAACACAGATACGCAGTATTTT
>TRBD2|TRBJ2-1|-|TRBV12-3/TRBV12-4|14
CASSHSGGYNEQFF
TGTGCCAGCAGTCATAGCGGGGGCTACAATGAGCAGTTCTTC
>-|TRBJ1-1|many|TRBV15|14
CATRLRVMNTEAFF
TGTGCCACCCGGTTAAGGGTTATGAACACTGAAGCTTTCTTT
>-|TRBJ2-2|few|TRBV5-1|13
CASSLSDTGELFF
TGCGCCAGCAGCTTGTCAGACACCGGGGAGCTGTTTTTT
>-|TRBJ2-7|-|TRBV12-5|18
CASGRPGRGAPSSYEQYF
TGTGCTAGTGGTAGACCGGGACGGGGGGCGCCGAGCTCCTACGAGCAGTACTTC
>-|TRBJ1-2|-|TRBV29-1|11
CSVGTGDGYTF
TGCAGCGTGGGGACTGGGGATGGCTACACCTTC
>-|TRBJ2-3|few|TRBV7-9|15
CASSSTVTSTDTQYF
TGTGCCAGCAGCTCGACAGTTACTAGCACAGATACGCAGTATTTT
>-|TRBJ1-2|many|TRBV30|13
CAWNRGFTYGYTF
TGTGCCTGGAATCGTGGGTTTACCTATGGCTACACCTTC